This T cell receptor (beta chain) was retrieved from a study of beta chain features in type 1 diabetes (dated by TCRdb to the late 2010s). Context from the whole study: No differences in mean age, gender distribution, total cell number or subset yield were found between patients and healthy donors. Regulatory and stem cell-like memory subsets were obtained from only 8 patients and about eight healthy donors, while naive and central memory subsets were obtained from all 30 or so donors. The study compared TCRB repertoires of sorted circulating CD4+ T cell subsets between recently diagnosed type 1 diabetes patients and matched healthy donors. A total of just under 110,000,000 sorted cells were examined across all samples, and RNA yield correlated strongly with the number of cells per subset. Points the paper makes about the study in general: Because cDNA rather than genomic DNA was sequenced, highly expressing activated cells could have been over-represented, although no difference in activation and CD3 levels was found between groups. PCR might favor shorter templates, but patient and control samples were amplified and corrected together, so any skew would affect both groups equally. HLA sub-analyses involved small numbers of individuals, so any influence of HLA type on TCRB rearrangement remained unresolved. Naive, central memory and regulatory TCRB repertoires appeared to be more similar among patients than among healthy donors. A moderate but significant shortening of TCRB CDR3 length was observed in type 1 diabetes patients in all four CD4+ subsets. Fewer insertions and more nucleotide deletions at VDJ recombination sites were observed in patients with type 1 diabetes, implying thymic rearrangement abnormalities.

Each donor gave one peripheral blood draw, about 110 mL on average, collected into heparinised tubes. Using a panel that included CD45RO, CCR7, CD25, CD127, CD95 and CD27, naive, central memory, regulatory and stem cell-like memory CD4+ T cells were sorted on a BD FACSAria II. A purity above 98% was achieved for all sorted populations. PBMCs were isolated right away by Lymphoprep density gradient centrifugation and were stained directly, without culture. So that batch effects would be minimized, each experiment stained and sorted samples in pairs, pairing one healthy donor with one patient. Trimming leaves V shorter by 2 bases and J shorter by 6 bases, with the junction holding 7 bases beyond the gene matches. Including the terminal cysteine and phenylalanine, the CDR3 comprises 15 residues. This entry keeps only the CDR3 DNA: 45 bases, framed from base 1. Via the germline V gene, CDR1 is SGHAT and CDR2 FQNNGV.

All of the isolated RNA was reverse transcribed with the High Capacity cDNA Reverse Transcription Kit, so expressed TCRB transcripts were sequenced. Stem cell-like memory T cell samples underwent survey-depth immunoSEQ sequencing, averaging roughly 1 million total reads per sample. After sorted cells were lysed in RLT buffer, RNA was extracted with DNase-treated RNeasy Micro or Mini kits, with the choice depending on cell number. Each cell subset was processed on its own to prevent cross-contamination, while patient and healthy donor samples were processed together. Using the immunoSEQ multiplex PCR, TCRB sequences were amplified from cDNA into 87-bp fragments spanning the CDR3 region. Amplicons were sequenced on the Illumina HiSeq platform. In the authors' own workflow: Synthetic template baselines were used to correct PCR bias computationally, reads within Hamming distance 2 were collapsed, and singletons that could not be merged were discarded. Reads were aligned to IMGT to assign V, D and J genes, CDR3 length, and insertions or deletions at six rearrangement sites. Within each subset, clonotype counts were normalized to sorted cell number, and only after that were true diversity and Gini coefficients computed with the tcR R package. The overlap coefficient, calculated on TCRB nucleotide sequences, was used to measure repertoire sharing. TCRdb's version of the immuneACCESS table is confined to in-frame rearrangements and falls short of the full clone set. An unresolved V gene accounts for under half of the shortfall where checked; the remainder is of unknown origin. V and J calls and clone size are as listed in that table; D and trimming were resolved from the DNA. In this sample the table shows some 15,000 clones, approximately 40% of which occur a single time. Clones ranked in the top ten supply approximately 0.5% of the sample.

As concerns this clone: Its antigen is currently not known. Qualities for individual bases were not recorded, and no much larger clone is one base off.

The source material was stem cell memory CD4+ T cells from blood. The cell subset or site label, as the study defines it: stem cell-like memory CD4+ T cells. The V gene is TRBV11-2 and the J gene is TRBJ2-3; TRBD2 matches 8 bases in the middle. The TCR was taken from a woman between 40 and 55 years old in good health. For the CDR3, the sequence is CASSLTGGPGDTQYF. The bases read TGTGCCAGCAGCTTAACGGGGGGGCCGGGGGATACGCAGTATTTT. This CDR3, with the reference TRBV11-2 and TRBJ2-3 proteins standing in past its ends, gives the full variable domain EAGVAQSPRYKIIEKRQSVAFWCNPISGHATLYWYQQILGQGPKLLIQFQNNGVVDDSQLPKDRFSAERLKGVDSTLKIQPAKLEDSAVYLCASSLTGGPGDTQYFGPGTRLTVL.